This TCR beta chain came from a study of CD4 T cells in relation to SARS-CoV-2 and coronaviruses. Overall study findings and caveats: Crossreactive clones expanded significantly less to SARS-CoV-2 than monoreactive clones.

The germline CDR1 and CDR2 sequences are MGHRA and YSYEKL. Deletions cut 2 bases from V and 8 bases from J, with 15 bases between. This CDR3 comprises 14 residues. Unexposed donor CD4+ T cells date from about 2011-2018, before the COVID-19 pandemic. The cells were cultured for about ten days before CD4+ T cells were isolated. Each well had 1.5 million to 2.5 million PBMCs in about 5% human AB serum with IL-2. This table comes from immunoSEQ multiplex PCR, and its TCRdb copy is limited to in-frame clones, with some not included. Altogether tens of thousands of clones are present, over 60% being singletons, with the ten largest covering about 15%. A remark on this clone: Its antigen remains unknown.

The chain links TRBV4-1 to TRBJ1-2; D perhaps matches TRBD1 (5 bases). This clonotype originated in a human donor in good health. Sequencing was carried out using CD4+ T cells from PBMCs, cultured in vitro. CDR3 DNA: TGCGCCAGCAGCCAATTAGTGGGGCTGGGGGGCTACACCTTC. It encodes CASSQLVGLGGYTF.